The source of this T cell receptor beta chain is a study of radiation and T cells in renal cell carcinoma. Documented time point: baseline pretreatment blood. The treatment: 15 Gy SBRT to primary tumor, nephrectomy 4 weeks later. The patient's renal cell carcinoma had clear cell pathology. Profiling relied on immunoSEQ multiplex PCR, and the TCRdb table lists in-frame clones only, not all of them. The sample gives about 88,000 clones, 86% of which show up once; approximately 8.1% is in the top ten. Germline assignment: CDR1 LNHDA and CDR2 SQIVND (reference sequence). The CDR3 sequence is 16 residues long. The junction had 9 bases not matched to a gene; V was cut back by 6 bases and J by 4 bases.

Material: blood, obtained from a patient whose treatment included radiotherapy and nephrectomy. The source is a man aged 50 or older with renal cell carcinoma. This chain joins TRBV19 and TRBJ1-1; 12 bases are a match to TRBD1. The CDR3, as DNA: TGTGCCAGTAGCTGGCGGGACAGGGGGCGCGGCACTGAAGCTTTCTTT. This gives the protein CASSWRDRGRGTEAFF.